This entry lists 20 T cell receptor beta chains sequenced from one sample in a study of T-cell memory formation after mild COVID-19. TCRdb analysed the 5' RACE reads with MiXCR anew, one entry per CDR3 protein. The sample has around 390,000 distinct CDR3 sequences, approximately 16% seen once. The sequencing sample was made of PBMCs or a T cell subset sorted from them (not recorded which). The receptors originated from a man in his late teens or twenties who had mild COVID-19 (a few samples of this study predate the infection). Cell type and time point are not known.

CDR3 sequence reads: CASSVVGWRTDTQYF. The CDR3 DNA reads as TGTGCCAGCAGCGTAGTGGGGTGGCGCACAGATACGCAGTATTTT. The genes are TRBV9 and TRBJ2-3, with D hard to call. Germline V CDR1 and CDR2: SGDLS, YYNGEE. V gave up 0 bases and J gave up 1 base, with 9 bases separating them. CDR3 length equals 15 residues.

The V and J genes are TRBV5-4 and TRBJ1-6; a possible D gene is TRBD1 (5 bases). Germline loops: CDR1 SGHNT, CDR2 YYREEE (reference sequence). The CDR3 has 16 amino acids. V was cut by 0 bases and J by 3 bases, with 10 bases left in between. DNA of the CDR3: TGTGCCAGCAGCTTGGGCGGGGCCTACTATAATTCACCCCTCCACTTT. The encoded protein is CASSLGGAYYNSPLHF.

This clonotype appeared a few times. The chain is built from TRBV12-3 or TRBV12-4 and TRBJ1-4, with 9 bases matching TRBD1. This CDR3 spans 17 amino acids. V gave up 5 bases and J gave up 5 bases; unmatched junction bases: 12. CDR3 sequence reads: CASSPSGWTGENEKLFF. Written as DNA, the CDR3 is TGTGCCAGCAGTCCCTCCGGGTGGACAGGGGAAAATGAAAAACTGTTTTTT.

V is TRBV20-1 and J is TRBJ2-7; possibly TRBD1 for D (7 bases). This CDR3 has 12 amino acids. The V and J ends lost 2 bases and 6 bases respectively, with 11 bases between them. Germline values: CDR1 DFQATT, CDR2 SNEGSKA (reference sequence). The DNA for the CDR3 is TGCAGTGCTAGACAGGGGGGTGGCGAGCAGTACGTC. This codes for CSARQGGGEQYV.

In its sample, this clonotype was seen a few times. The chain employs TRBV7-8 and TRBJ1-2; 9 bases align to TRBD1. Germline loops: CDR1 SGHVS, CDR2 FQNEAQ. This CDR3 is built from 14 residues. V trimming: 0 bases; J trimming: 5 bases; junction bases outside the gene matches: 1. The CDR3 DNA reads as TGTGCCAGCAGCTTAGCGGACAGGGGTTATGGCTACACCTTC. This codes for CASSLADRGYGYTF.

The chain combines TRBV15 with TRBJ1-1; possible D gene TRBD1, 5 bases. Looked up from germline, CDR1 is LNHNV and CDR2 is YYDKDF (reference sequence). The CDR3 length is 15 residues. V lost 2 bases, J lost 3 bases, and 13 bases lay in between. The DNA of the CDR3 is TGTGCCACCAGCAGATTCTCGGGGCGCGACACTGAAGCTTTCTTT. Translating gives CATSRFSGRDTEAFF.

This clonotype appeared a few times. The rearrangement joins TRBV20-1 to TRBJ2-7, with TRBD1 matching over 7 bases. The junction had 10 bases not matched to a gene; V was cut back by 6 bases and J by 2 bases. Per germline, CDR1 DFQATT and CDR2 SNEGSKA (reference sequence). The CDR3 has 14 amino acids. The CDR3 DNA reads TGCAGTGCAACCCCGACAGGGCTCCCCTACGAGCAGTACTTC. Translated, it gives CSATPTGLPYEQYF.

The chain combines TRBV20-1 with TRBJ1-1, with D perhaps matching TRBD1 (5 bases). V was trimmed by 1 base and J by 3 bases, leaving 15 bases between them. From germline, CDR1 is DFQATT and CDR2 SNEGSKA (reference sequence). The CDR3 totals 15 residues. In DNA, the CDR3 is TGCAGTGCTAGAGTCGGGGGGGAGCGGTACACTGAAGCTTTCTTT. This encodes CSARVGGERYTEAFF.

The chain combines TRBV7-2 with TRBJ2-7, with 7 bases lining up with TRBD2. Germline V gene lookup returns CDR1 SGHTA and CDR2 FQGNSA. The CDR3 runs 14 residues. After removal of 6 bases from V and 1 base from J, the junction contained 6 bases not matched to a gene. CDR3 coding DNA: TGTGCCAGCAGAGGTGGCGGGGGTTCCTACGAGCAGTACTTC. This encodes CASRGGGGSYEQYF.

This clonotype has a handful of counts. V and J are TRBV4-3 and TRBJ1-5, with D maybe TRBD1 (5 bases). CDR1 is LGHNA and CDR2 is YSLEER in the germline V gene. The CDR3 runs 15 residues. Deletions cut 0 bases from V and 7 bases from J, with 13 bases between. CDR3 DNA sequence: TGCGCCAGCAGCCAAGATGCACAGGATGGACAGCCCCAGCATTTT. Its translation is CASSQDAQDGQPQHF.

The V gene is TRBV6-2 or TRBV6-3, the J gene TRBJ2-2, with D unclear. CDR1 is MNHEY, CDR2 SVGEGT, per germline. The V and J ends lost 2 bases and 3 bases respectively, with 10 bases between them. This CDR3 comprises 15 residues. CDR3 sequence (DNA): TGTGCCAGCAGTTACCCCTCCGTCCACACCGGGGAGCTGTTTTTT. This gives the protein CASSYPSVHTGELFF.

The J gene is TRBJ1-2, the V gene TRBV5-6; D might be TRBD1 (6 bases). This CDR3 has 15 amino acids. Germline loops: CDR1 SGHDT, CDR2 YYEEEE. V was cut by 4 bases and J by 4 bases, with 17 bases left in between. The chain's CDR3 is CASSLGQTSPYGYTF. For the CDR3, the DNA is TGTGCCAGCAGCCTAGGACAGACCTCTCCCTATGGCTACACCTTC.

This clonotype was observed a handful of times. The V and J genes are TRBV7-9 and TRBJ2-5; D not resolved. The V gene lost 4 bases and the J gene lost 5 bases, with 17 bases spanning the gap. This CDR3 comprises 15 residues. Germline CDR1 is SEHNR and CDR2 is FQNEAQ (reference sequence). The CDR3 region is CASSSTSDLGETQYF. In nucleotides, the CDR3 is TGTGCCAGCAGCTCGACCAGTGATTTGGGGGAGACCCAGTACTTC. The full variable domain, in which reference TRBV7-9 and TRBJ2-5 provide the parts outside the CDR3, is DTGVSQNPRHKITKRGQNVTFRCDPISEHNRLYWYRQTLGQGPEFLTYFQNEAQLEKSRLLSDRFSAERPKGSFSTLEIQRTEQGDSAMYLCASSSTSDLGETQYFGPGTRLLVL.

The chain couples TRBV6-2 or TRBV6-3 to TRBJ2-3; D tentatively fits TRBD1 or TRBD2 (5 bases each). Germline V gene sequence: CDR1 MNHEY, CDR2 SVGEGT. V was clipped by 7 bases and J by 0 bases, with 14 bases between them. CDR3 length: 15 residues. This CDR3 is CASTTTGPSTDTQYF. For the CDR3, the DNA is TGTGCCAGCACCACCACGGGACCTAGCACAGATACGCAGTATTTT.

This clonotype was detected only a few times. V and J are TRBV10-3 and TRBJ2-4, with a weak D call TRBD1 (5 bases). V lost 4 bases and J lost 3, with 13 bases in between. Per the germline V gene, CDR1 is ENHRY and CDR2 is SYGVKD. The CDR3 sequence is 15 residues long. The CDR3 sequence: CAISVGASGKNIQYF. The CDR3 DNA sequence: TGTGCCATCAGTGTTGGGGCGAGTGGCAAAAACATTCAGTACTTC.

The gene calls are TRBV7-6 and TRBJ2-3; 8 bases are a match to TRBD2. CDR3 length equals 14 residues. Germline CDR1 is SGHVS and CDR2 is FNYEAQ. The CDR3 sequence: CASRGGLPIDTQYF. CDR3 DNA: TGTGCAAGCCGGGGGGGACTACCTATAGATACGCAGTATTTT.

The sample holds a few counts of this clonotype. The CDR3 spells CASSPGTAVLDEQFF. DNA for the CDR3: TGCGCCAGCAGCCCCGGGACAGCGGTGTTAGATGAGCAGTTCTTC. This chain uses TRBV5-1 with TRBJ2-1, with 7 nucleotides matching TRBD1. This CDR3 is 15 amino acids long. The ends lost 4 bases at V and 8 bases at J; junction bases unmatched: 12. Germline V gene sequence: CDR1 SGHRS, CDR2 YFSETQ.

The V call is TRBV6-2 or TRBV6-3, the J call TRBJ1-1, with D maybe TRBD1 (6 bases). V was pared by 6 bases and J by 0 bases, with 14 bases between. The CDR3 totals 15 residues. Germline V gene data show CDR1 as MNHEY and CDR2 as SVGEGT. The CDR3 reads CASSPHRVMNTEAFF. In nucleotides, the CDR3 is TGTGCCAGCAGCCCGCACAGGGTAATGAACACTGAAGCTTTCTTT.

The chain uses TRBV7-2 and TRBJ1-1; the D is unclear. Germline V gene data show CDR1 as SGHTA and CDR2 as FQGNSA. CDR3 length: 13 residues. V was shortened by 2 bases and J by 6 bases, with 10 bases between the two germline ends. The CDR3 here is CASSLMRSSEAFF. The CDR3 DNA follows: TGTGCCAGCAGCTTAATGAGAAGTTCTGAAGCTTTCTTT.

This chain connects TRBV7-2 to TRBJ2-5; TRBD2 aligns across 13 bases. The CDR3 length is 16 residues. The V segment lost 3 bases and the J segment 3 bases; nucleotides outside the gene matches: 4. Germline assignment: CDR1 SGHTA and CDR2 FQGNSA. The CDR3 loop reads CASSFQLAGGEETQYF. For the CDR3, the DNA is TGTGCCAGCAGCTTCCAACTAGCGGGGGGGGAAGAGACCCAGTACTTC.